In this sample, the clone carrying this T cell receptor beta chain turned up a few times. These data belong to a study of blood T cells in healthy people across ages. CDR3 length: 13 amino acids. The V gene's germline CDR1 is DFQATT and CDR2 SNEGSKA (reference sequence). Together with a sample-barcoded 5' primer, a J-beta primer mix was included in a second PCR lasting about 6 to 11 cycles. One entry per CDR3 protein results from TCRdb running MiXCR on the 5' RACE reads. This sample has about 1.5 million distinct CDR3 sequences, with 35% to 45% found just once. This chain uses TRBV20-1 with TRBJ2-1; 9 nucleotides match TRBD2. The J call may be mistaken, given a closer DNA end match to TRBJ2-7. The sequence derives from a woman between 18 and 29 years old in good health. The sample was blood. The CDR3 spells CSAPGLAYNEQYF. CDR3 DNA sequence: TGCAGTGCGCCGGGACTAGCCTACAATGAGCAGTACTTC.